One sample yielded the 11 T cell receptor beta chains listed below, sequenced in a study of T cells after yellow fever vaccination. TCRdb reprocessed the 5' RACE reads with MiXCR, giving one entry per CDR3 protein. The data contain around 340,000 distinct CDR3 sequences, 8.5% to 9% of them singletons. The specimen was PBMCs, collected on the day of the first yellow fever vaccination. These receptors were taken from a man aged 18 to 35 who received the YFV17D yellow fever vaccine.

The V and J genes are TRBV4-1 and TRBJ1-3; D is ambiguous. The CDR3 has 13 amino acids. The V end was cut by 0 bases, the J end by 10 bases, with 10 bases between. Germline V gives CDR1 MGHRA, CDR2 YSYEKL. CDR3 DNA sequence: TGCGCCAGCAGCCAAGATCGGTCGGGGACCATATATTTT. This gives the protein CASSQDRSGTIYF.

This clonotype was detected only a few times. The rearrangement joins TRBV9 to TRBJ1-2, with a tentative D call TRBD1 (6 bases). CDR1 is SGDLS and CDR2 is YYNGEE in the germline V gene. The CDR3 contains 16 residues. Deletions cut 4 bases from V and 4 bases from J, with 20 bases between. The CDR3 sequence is CASSHSGGGRGYGYTF. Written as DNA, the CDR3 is TGTGCCAGCAGCCATAGCGGGGGGGGGCGCGGCTATGGCTACACCTTC.

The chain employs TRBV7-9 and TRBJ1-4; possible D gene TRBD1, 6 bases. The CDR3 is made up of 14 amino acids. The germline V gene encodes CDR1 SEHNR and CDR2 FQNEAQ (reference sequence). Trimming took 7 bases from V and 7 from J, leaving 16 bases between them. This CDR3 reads CASTQSGGSEKLFF. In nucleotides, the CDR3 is TGTGCCAGCACCCAGTCGGGGGGCAGTGAAAAACTGTTTTTT. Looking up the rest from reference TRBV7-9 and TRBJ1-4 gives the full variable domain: DTGVSQNPRHKITKRGQNVTFRCDPISEHNRLYWYRQTLGQGPEFLTYFQNEAQLEKSRLLSDRFSAERPKGSFSTLEIQRTEQGDSAMYLCASTQSGGSEKLFFGSGTQLSVL.

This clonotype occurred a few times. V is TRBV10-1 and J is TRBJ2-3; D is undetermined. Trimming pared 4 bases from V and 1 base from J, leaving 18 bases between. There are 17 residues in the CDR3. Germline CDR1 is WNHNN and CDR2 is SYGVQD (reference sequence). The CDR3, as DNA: TGCGCCAGCAGTGGGCTCGTTGATGTCCTCGGCACAGATACGCAGTATTTT. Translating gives CASSGLVDVLGTDTQYF.

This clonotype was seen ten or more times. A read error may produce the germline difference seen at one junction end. CDR3 region: CASSLALDTQYF. As DNA, the CDR3 is TGCGCCAGCAGCTTGGCCTTAGATACGCAGTATTTT. V gene TRBV7-2 combines with J gene TRBJ2-3; D uncertain. Germline CDR1 reads SGHTA; CDR2 reads FQGNSA. The CDR3 contains 12 residues. Variable domain in full (rest from reference TRBV7-2 and TRBJ2-3): GAGVSQSPSNKVTEKGKDVELRCDPISGHTALYWYRQSLGQGLEFLIYFQGNSAPDKSGLPSDRFSAERTGGSVSTLTIQRTQQEDSAVYLCASSLALDTQYFGPGTRLTVL.

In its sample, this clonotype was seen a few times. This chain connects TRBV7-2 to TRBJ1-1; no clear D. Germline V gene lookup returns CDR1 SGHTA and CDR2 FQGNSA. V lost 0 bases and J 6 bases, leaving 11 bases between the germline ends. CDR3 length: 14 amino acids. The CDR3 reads CASSLAGWEPEAFF. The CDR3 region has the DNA TGTGCCAGCAGCTTAGCGGGCTGGGAACCTGAAGCTTTCTTT.

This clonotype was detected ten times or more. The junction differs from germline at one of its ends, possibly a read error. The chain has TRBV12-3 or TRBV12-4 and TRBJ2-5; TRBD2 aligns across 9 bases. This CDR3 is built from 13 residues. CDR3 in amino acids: CASSLAGHATQYF. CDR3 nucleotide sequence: TGTGCCAGCAGTCTAGCGGGGCACGCGACCCAGTACTTC.

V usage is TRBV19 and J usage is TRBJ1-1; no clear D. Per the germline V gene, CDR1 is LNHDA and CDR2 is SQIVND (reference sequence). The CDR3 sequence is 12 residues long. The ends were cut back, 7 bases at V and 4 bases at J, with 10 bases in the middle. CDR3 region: CASTGRLTEAFF. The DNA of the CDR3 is TGTGCCAGTACGGGCCGCCTCACTGAAGCTTTCTTT.

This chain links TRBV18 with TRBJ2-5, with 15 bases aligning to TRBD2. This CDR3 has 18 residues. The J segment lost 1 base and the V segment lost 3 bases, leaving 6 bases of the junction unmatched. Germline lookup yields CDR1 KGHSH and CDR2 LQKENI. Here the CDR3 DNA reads TGTGCCAGCTCACCCCCGGGACTAGCGGGGGGTATCCAAGAGACCCAGTACTTC. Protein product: CASSPPGLAGGIQETQYF.

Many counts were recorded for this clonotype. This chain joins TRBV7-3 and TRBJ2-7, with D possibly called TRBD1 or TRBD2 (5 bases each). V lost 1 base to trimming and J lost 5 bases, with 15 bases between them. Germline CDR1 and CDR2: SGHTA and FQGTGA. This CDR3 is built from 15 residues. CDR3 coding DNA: TGTGCCAGCAGCTTAATTCCAGGGAGATTCCACGAGCAGTACTTC. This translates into CASSLIPGRFHEQYF.

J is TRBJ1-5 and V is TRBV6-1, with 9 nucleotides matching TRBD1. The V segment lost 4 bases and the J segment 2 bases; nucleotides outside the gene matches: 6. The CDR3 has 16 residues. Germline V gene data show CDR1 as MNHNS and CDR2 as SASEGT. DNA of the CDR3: TGTGCCAGCAGTGGGATACAGGGGGCAGGCAATCAGCCCCAGCATTTT. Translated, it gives CASSGIQGAGNQPQHF.